This T cell receptor beta chain emerged from a study of T-cell memory formation after mild COVID-19. General observations from the study: CD8+ contracting clones occupied EMRA, while CD4+ ones occupied mainly CM and EM. Contracting clones from day 15 to 85 had balanced CD4/CD8; later expanders favoured CD4+.

The V segment lost 2 bases and the J segment 7 bases; nucleotides outside the gene matches: 5. The CDR3 runs 15 residues. The V gene's germline CDR1 is ENHRY and CDR2 SYGVKD. As regards this clonotype: Its cognate antigen is unknown.

Constant-segment-primed 5'RACE gave TCR alpha and TCR beta cDNA libraries with sample barcodes and UMIs. Via MiXCR, TCRdb re-called the 5' RACE reads, giving one row per CDR3 protein. The sample lists 250,000 to 350,000 distinct CDR3 sequences, roughly 15% seen once, with around 23% in the top ten. Material for sequencing was PBMCs or a T cell subset sorted from them (not recorded which). The J gene is TRBJ1-2, the V gene TRBV10-3; 12 bases are shared with TRBD1. This clonotype was sampled from a man aged 18 to 29 who had mild COVID-19 (a few samples of this study predate the infection). Cell type and time point are not known. CDR3 sequence: CAISEMGQGAGGYTF. Written as DNA, the CDR3 is TGTGCCATCAGTGAGATGGGACAGGGGGCCGGTGGCTACACCTTC.